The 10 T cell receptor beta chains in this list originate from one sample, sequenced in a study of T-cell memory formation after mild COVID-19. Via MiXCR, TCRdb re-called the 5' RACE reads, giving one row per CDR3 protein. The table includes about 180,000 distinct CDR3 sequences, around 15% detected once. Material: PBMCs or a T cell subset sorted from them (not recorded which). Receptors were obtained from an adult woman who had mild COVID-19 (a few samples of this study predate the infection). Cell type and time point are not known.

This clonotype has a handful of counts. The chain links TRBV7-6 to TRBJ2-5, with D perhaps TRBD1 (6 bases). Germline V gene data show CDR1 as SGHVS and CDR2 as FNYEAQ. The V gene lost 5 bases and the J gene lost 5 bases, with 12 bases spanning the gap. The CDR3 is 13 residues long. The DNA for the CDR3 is TGTGCCAGCAGCCTTTCCACAGGGGAGACCCAGTACTTC. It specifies CASSLSTGETQYF.

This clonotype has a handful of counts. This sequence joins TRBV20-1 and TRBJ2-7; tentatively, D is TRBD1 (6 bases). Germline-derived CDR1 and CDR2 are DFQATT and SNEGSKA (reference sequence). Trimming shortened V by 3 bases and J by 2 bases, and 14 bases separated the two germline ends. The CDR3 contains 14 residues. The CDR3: CSASGGAGTYEQYF. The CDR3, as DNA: TGCAGTGCTAGTGGGGGCGCTGGCACCTACGAGCAGTACTTC.

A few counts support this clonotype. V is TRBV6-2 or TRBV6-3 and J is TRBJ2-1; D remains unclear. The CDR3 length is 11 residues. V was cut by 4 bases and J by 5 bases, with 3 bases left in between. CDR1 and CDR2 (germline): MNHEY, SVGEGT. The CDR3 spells CASSSHNEQFF. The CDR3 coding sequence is TGTGCCAGCAGTTCTCACAATGAGCAGTTCTTC.

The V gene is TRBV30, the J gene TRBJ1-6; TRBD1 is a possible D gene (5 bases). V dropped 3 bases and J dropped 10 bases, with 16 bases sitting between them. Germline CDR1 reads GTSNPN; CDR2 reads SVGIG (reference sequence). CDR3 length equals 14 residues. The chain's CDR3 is CAWRGSAGNSPLHF. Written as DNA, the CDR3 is TGTGCCTGGAGGGGCTCGGCAGGGAACTCACCCCTCCACTTT.

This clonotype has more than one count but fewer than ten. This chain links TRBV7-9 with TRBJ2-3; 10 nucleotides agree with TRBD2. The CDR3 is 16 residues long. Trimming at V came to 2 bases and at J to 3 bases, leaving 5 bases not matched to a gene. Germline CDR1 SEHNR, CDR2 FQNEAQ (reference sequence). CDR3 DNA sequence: TGTGCCAGCAGCTTAATACCAGCGGGAGGGACAGATACGCAGTATTTT. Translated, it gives CASSLIPAGGTDTQYF.

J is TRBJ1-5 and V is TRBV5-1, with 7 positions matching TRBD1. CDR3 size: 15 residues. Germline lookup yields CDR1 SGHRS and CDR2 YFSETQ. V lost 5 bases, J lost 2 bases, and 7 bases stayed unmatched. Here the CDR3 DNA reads TGCGCCAGCAGTCCTGGACAGGTGGGCAATCAGCCCCAGCATTTT. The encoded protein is CASSPGQVGNQPQHF. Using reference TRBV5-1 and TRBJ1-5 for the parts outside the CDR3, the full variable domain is KAGVTQTPRYLIKTRGQQVTLSCSPISGHRSVSWYQQTPGQGLQFLFEYFSETQRNKGNFPGRFSGRQFSNSRSEMNVSTLELGDSALYLCASSPGQVGNQPQHFGDGTRLSIL.

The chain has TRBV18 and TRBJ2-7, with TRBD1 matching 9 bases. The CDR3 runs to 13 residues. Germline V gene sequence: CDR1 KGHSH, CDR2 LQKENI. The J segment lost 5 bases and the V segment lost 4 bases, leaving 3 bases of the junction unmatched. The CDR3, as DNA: TGTGCCAGCTCACGGGACAGGGACGACGAGCAGTACTTC. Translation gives CASSRDRDDEQYF. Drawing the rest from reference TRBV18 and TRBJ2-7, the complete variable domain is NAGVMQNPRHLVRRRGQEARLRCSPMKGHSHVYWYRQLPEEGLKFMVYLQKENIIDESGMPKERFSAEFPKEGPSILRIQQVVRGDSAAYFCASSRDRDDEQYFGPGTRLTVT.

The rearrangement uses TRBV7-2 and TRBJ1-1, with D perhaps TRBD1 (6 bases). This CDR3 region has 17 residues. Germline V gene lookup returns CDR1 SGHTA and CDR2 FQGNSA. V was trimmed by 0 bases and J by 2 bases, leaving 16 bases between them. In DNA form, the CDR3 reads TGTGCCAGCAGCTTAGCGATCGGGGCGGGGGCAAACACTGAAGCTTTCTTT. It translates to CASSLAIGAGANTEAFF.

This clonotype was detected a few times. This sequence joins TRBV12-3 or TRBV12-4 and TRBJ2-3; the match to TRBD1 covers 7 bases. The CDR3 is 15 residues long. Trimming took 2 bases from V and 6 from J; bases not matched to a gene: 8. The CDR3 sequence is CASSLSSTGLDTQYF. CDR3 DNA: TGTGCCAGCAGTTTATCATCGACAGGGCTGGATACGCAGTATTTT.

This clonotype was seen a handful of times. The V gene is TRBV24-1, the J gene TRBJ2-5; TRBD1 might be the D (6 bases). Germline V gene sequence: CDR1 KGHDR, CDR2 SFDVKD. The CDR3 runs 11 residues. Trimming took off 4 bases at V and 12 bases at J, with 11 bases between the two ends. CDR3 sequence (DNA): TGTGCCACCAGTGACCGGGACACGGAGTACTTC. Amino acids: CATSDRDTEYF.